Included here is one TCR beta chain sequence, with context. The antigen this receptor binds is unknown. Nothing much larger sits one base from this clone, and base qualities are not available. The entry originates in a study of blood T cell repertoires in COVID-19 (TCRdb year 2020). Broadly, across the study: The collaborator samples originated in the United States, Italy and Spain and spanned the acute and convalescent phases of COVID-19. The material from the prospective study consisted of cDNA or gDNA derived from T cells, B-cell-depleted T cells, or PBMCs. A freely available public database, intended as a resource for researchers studying the immune response to SARS-CoV-2, is where the repertoires were released. Where HLA class I and class II types were available, the types were taken from metadata supplied by the sample provider, not from assay-based typing. The samples were drawn from two sources: the first 160 participants of the ongoing ImmuneRACE study, and over 950 subjects contributed by 6 global collaborators. Nearly every sample came with metadata listing a de-identified subject ID, COVID-19 status, age in years and sex. The dataset comprised deeply sampled blood TCRbeta repertoires from subjects exposed to, actively infected with, or recovered from COVID-19. Study-wide findings and limitations: The amount of clinical and demographic metadata varied by source and participant and was provided uncurated.

The immunoSEQ Assay, a bias-controlled multiplex PCR, was used to amplify TCRbeta CDR3 regions from genomic DNA. The paper's data handling went like this. The number of nucleated cells in each sample was estimated from the amplification of reference gene primers within the assay. To quantify the absolute abundance of each unique TCRbeta CDR3 rearrangement, sequence reads were collapsed and filtered. Productive Simpson clonality was computed per sample as the square root of Simpson's diversity index over productive rearrangements. In TCRdb, the immuneACCESS table is reduced to in-frame sequences with V and J assigned. These tables do not hold every clone; where another copy was compared, an unresolved V gene accounts for under half, and the others remain unexplained. For V, J and clone size, that table is used; D and trimming come from the DNA. This sample holds tens of thousands of clones; roughly four fifths were observed only once. The ten largest make up about 20% of the sample.

The germline V gene yields SGHRS for CDR1 and YFSETQ for CDR2. Unmatched junction bases come to 6, with V trimmed by 0 bases and J by 2 bases. From its cysteine to its phenylalanine, the CDR3 spans 17 amino acids. Only the CDR3 portion is preserved as DNA: 51 bases, with reading frame beginning at the first base. The collaborating institutions used their own protocols to collect whole blood in K2EDTA tubes. For TCRbeta analysis, collaborators shipped samples in one of three forms: frozen whole blood, isolated PBMCs, or DNA extracted from either of those sample types. This receptor was obtained from an older woman with acute or convalescent COVID-19. The chain uses TRBV5-1 and TRBJ2-5; the junction holds 11 bases that match TRBD2. The sequencing sample was made of peripheral blood. The DNA sequence is given as TGCGCCAGCAGCTTGGGCCTAGCGGGAGGTGGGCAAGAGACCCAGTACTTC. It codes for CASSLGLAGGGQETQYF.